This is a list of T cell receptor beta chains from one sample in a study of T cells expressing NK-cell markers. TCRdb reanalyzed the 5' RACE reads, giving one entry per CDR3 protein sequence and no DNA. The sample yields 150,000 to 180,000 distinct CDR3 sequences, of which the top ten take up approximately 35%. Sequences were obtained from blood T cells: a sorted CD56 or NKG2C T cell subset, CD4+ or CD8+ T cells, or bulk PBMC T cells (not recorded which). The receptors were gathered from a woman in her 50s in good health. Each CDR3 is given with its conserved first and last residue.

v_gene,j_gene,CDR3aa
TRBV14,TRBJ1-1,CASSQVPGTEAFF
TRBV24-1,TRBJ2-3,CATSDLTMGRWGTDTQYF
TRBV7-9,TRBJ2-1,CASSLYVGSYNEQFF
TRBV20-1,TRBJ1-5,CSARDLELWGNQPQHF
TRBV12-3/TRBV12-4,TRBJ2-2,CASGGADTGELFF
TRBV2,TRBJ2-1,CASSALAEGFYNEQFF
TRBV7-9,TRBJ2-5,CASSLASGRRETQYF
TRBV11-3,TRBJ2-1,CASSSRVAGNEQFF
TRBV4-1,TRBJ2-5,CASSQLAGGGTQYF
TRBV12-3/TRBV12-4,TRBJ1-1,CASTLLGGTEAFF
TRBV5-1,TRBJ2-1,CASSFPEGDEQFF
TRBV27,TRBJ1-1,CASSLGRETEAFF
TRBV14,TRBJ2-3,CASREGNTQYF
TRBV15,TRBJ2-7,CATSRVRGWSYEQYF
TRBV3-1,TRBJ1-1,CASSPRQGSNTEAFF
TRBV2,TRBJ2-5,CASPPSITETQYF
TRBV7-9,TRBJ2-7,CASGRLAGDYEQYF
TRBV2,TRBJ2-3,CASSDYSGRATADTQYF
TRBV12-3/TRBV12-4,TRBJ1-5,CASAEGPNQPQHF
TRBV20-1,TRBJ2-5,CSARKDRDETQYF
TRBV5-1,TRBJ2-1,CASSFPAGASVGDNEQFF
TRBV6-1,TRBJ2-1,CASNRVQLHEQFF
TRBV19,TRBJ2-7,CASSRGGNEQYF
TRBV6-6,TRBJ1-1,CASIGGSTEAFF
TRBV5-6,TRBJ2-2,CASSLFVRGRAGELFF
TRBV20-1,TRBJ2-5,CSALKGLAEIETQYF
TRBV11-2,TRBJ2-5,CASRSTGLETQYF
TRBV7-8,TRBJ2-7,CASSLAGGRSLYEQYF
TRBV4-1,TRBJ2-3,CASSQEGRRGDTQYF
TRBV5-6,TRBJ2-7,CASSFEHLYEQYF
TRBV6-1,TRBJ2-2,CASSRRGTRDTGELFF
TRBV10-2,TRBJ2-7,CASSESRQGYEQYF
TRBV5-8,TRBJ1-1,CASSLLQGATEAFF
TRBV11-2,TRBJ2-1,CASRTGLGFEQFF
TRBV2,TRBJ2-5,CASSERTETQYF
TRBV4-1,TRBJ2-5,CASSHRDSETQYF
TRBV14,TRBJ2-1,CASSLVRSGRNEQFF
TRBV7-9,TRBJ2-2,CASSSSGPNTGELFF
TRBV14,TRBJ2-1,CASSQVSQGGADEQFF
TRBV10-3,TRBJ2-7,CAISDPGGAGPYEQYF
TRBV7-3,TRBJ2-1,CASSLGQGVRNEQFF
TRBV27,TRBJ2-3,CASRRDLADTQYF
TRBV25-1,TRBJ2-7,CASSGITWDRVNEQYF
TRBV4-2,TRBJ2-1,CASSQGESEQFF
TRBV6-5,TRBJ2-3,CASSWTGSNTDTQYF
TRBV24-1,TRBJ2-3,CATSDIPTGTQYF
TRBV24-1,TRBJ2-3,CATSFGSGRFGTDTQYF
TRBV29-1,TRBJ1-1,CSVHRGPPGTEAFF
TRBV7-9,TRBJ1-2,CASSLVTSGYTF
TRBV7-7,TRBJ2-2,CASSLGPSFGGELFF
TRBV9,TRBJ1-1,CASSASYRASTEAFF